This record concerns one T cell receptor beta chain sequence. Its antigen is still unknown. J gave up 3 bases and V 3 bases, and 5 bases lay outside the gene matches. Germline lookup yields CDR1 KGHSH and CDR2 LQKENI. The CDR3 consists of 15 residues. These data are taken from a study of cytomegalovirus exposure and HLA in healthy donors. Whole-study results and caveats: Follow-up analysis found HLA locus-dependent TCR association rates, highest for DRB1 and lowest for HLA-C. There were several of the most significant clusters that appeared linked to common viral pathogens in a later analysis. Excluded: some indistinguishable V segments such as TRBV6-2 and TRBV6-3.

Primers for the PCR totalled 60 Vbeta and 13 Jbeta. Sequencing used immunoSEQ multiplex PCR; TCRdb keeps in-frame clones, though not all of them. Found here are approximately 150,000 clones, 65% to 80% of them singletons; the top ten hold approximately 2%. The sequence derives from a woman aged 35 to 49 in good health and CMV-seronegative. The material sequenced was PBMCs. J is TRBJ1-5 and V is TRBV18; 7 bases are a match to TRBD1. As DNA, the CDR3 is TGTGCCAGCTCACCGCCGGGACAGTCCAATCAGCCCCAGCATTTT. Encoded protein: CASSPPGQSNQPQHF.